This passage covers 2 T cell receptor beta chains from one sample sequenced in a study of shared clonotypes between healthy human individuals. Sequencing was performed with immunoSEQ multiplex PCR; in TCRdb, only in-frame clones are kept and a portion is missing. The sample holds some 2.1 million clones, over 85% seen once. The source material was naive CD4+ T cells sorted from blood. Subset in this sample: CD45RA+ positively selected. Receptors were obtained from a man between 18 and 29 years old in good health.

Worth noting for this clone: The same CDR3 can be traced to other DNA sequences in this sample. The V and J genes are TRBV10-3 and TRBJ1-1; D is ambiguous. The length of the CDR3 is 12 residues. Between the trimmed V and J ends, which lost 2 bases and 7 bases, there was a span of 8 bases. The V gene's germline CDR1 is ENHRY and CDR2 SYGVKD. CDR3 loop: CAISEGTGEAFF. CDR3 bases: TGTGCCATCAGTGAGGGAACGGGTGAAGCTTTCTTT.

The V gene is TRBV2, the J gene TRBJ2-7, with 10 nucleotides matching TRBD1. CDR1 is SNHLY, CDR2 FYNNEI, per germline. The CDR3 spans 14 residues. V was clipped by 5 bases and J by 5 bases; unmatched bases: 6. CDR3 region: CASSRDRGSHEQYF. In DNA, the CDR3 is TGTGCCAGCAGTAGGGACAGGGGATCCCACGAGCAGTACTTC.